Detailed here is one TCR beta chain. Its antigen is undetermined. The CDR3 totals 15 residues. Germline CDR1 and CDR2: KGHDR and SFDVKD. With 0 bases removed from V and 0 bases from J, the gap between germline ends came to 5 bases. These data are taken from a study of T cells in Graves' hyperthyroidism and ophthalmopathy. Whole-study findings and limits: Blood held most thyroid clonotypes expanded above 0.001 frequency. Separating ophthalmopathy from stable hyperthyroidism was achieved by a 13 V-J model.

Ophthalmopathy patients all had a Clinical Activity Score of at least 3, a NOSPECS grade of at least 4 and disease under 3 months old. Source material for PBMCs was about 10 ml fresh peripheral blood. Regions amplified from RNA transcripts were the TCR beta CDR3 regions. A first-round RT-PCR of the TCR CDR3 used the HTBI primer set. TCRdb itself ran the multiplex PCR reads through MiXCR, one entry per CDR3 protein. Found here are about 600,000 distinct CDR3 sequences, around 16% of them singletons; the top ten hold around 3.5%. The sequenced sample was blood. The chain couples TRBV24-1 to TRBJ2-1; D is undetermined. The receptor comes from a woman aged 40 to 50 with Graves' ophthalmopathy. As DNA, the CDR3 is TGTGCCACCAGTGATTTGGGGGACTCCTACAATGAGCAGTTCTTC. Protein product: CATSDLGDSYNEQFF.